These 21 T cell receptor beta chains share one sample of origin, sequenced in a study of monozygotic twins with inflammatory bowel disease. No DNA is given; TCRdb re-called the 5' RACE reads and lists each CDR3 protein once. The table for this sample gives under 350,000 distinct CDR3 sequences. Sequenced sample: blood. Every receptor here comes from a human donor with ulcerative colitis or Crohn's disease, or a healthy co-twin of an affected twin (not recorded which).

The rearrangement uses TRBV2 and TRBJ2-2; TCRdb reports TRBD1, a call that lacks DNA to check it against. Germline V gives CDR1 SNHLY, CDR2 FYNNEI. The CDR3 length is 15 residues. CDR3 loop: CASKRQGARTGELFF.

This chain links TRBV5-1 with TRBJ1-3; TCRdb's D call, TRBD1, is unchecked because there is no DNA. The CDR3 consists of 15 residues. The germline V gene encodes CDR1 SGHRS and CDR2 YFSETQ. The CDR3 sequence is CASSFQGGTGNTIYF. The whole variable domain, remainder taken from reference TRBV5-1 and TRBJ1-3, is KAGVTQTPRYLIKTRGQQVTLSCSPISGHRSVSWYQQTPGQGLQFLFEYFSETQRNKGNFPGRFSGRQFSNSRSEMNVSTLELGDSALYLCASSFQGGTGNTIYFGEGSWLTVV.

V is TRBV7-2 and J is TRBJ2-3. The CDR3 totals 14 residues. The germline V gene encodes CDR1 SGHTA and CDR2 FQGNSA. CDR3 loop: CASSLFVATDTQYF.

The chain couples TRBV6-5 to TRBJ1-2; TCRdb's D gene call, TRBD1, goes unchecked for lack of DNA. Germline V gene sequence: CDR1 MNHEY, CDR2 SVGAGI. This CDR3 region has 13 residues. The CDR3 here is CASRLGWGDGYTF.

This chain connects TRBV9 to TRBJ2-3; the TCRdb call, TRBD1, lacks DNA for checking. This CDR3 spans 17 amino acids. Germline V gene lookup returns CDR1 SGDLS and CDR2 YYNGEE. The CDR3 is CASSERSQGASTDTQYF.

This sequence joins TRBV14 and TRBJ1-2. The CDR3 has 13 amino acids. Germline V CDR1 and CDR2: SGHDN, FVKESK. The CDR3 here is CASSQDRHGGYTF.

The rearrangement joins TRBV5-1 to TRBJ2-1. CDR3 size: 14 residues. Germline CDR1 and CDR2: SGHRS and YFSETQ. The chain's CDR3 is CASSLAPFYNEQFF.

This chain links TRBV3-1 with TRBJ1-1. Germline loops: CDR1 LGHDT, CDR2 YNNKEL (reference sequence). This CDR3 has 12 residues. CDR3 in amino acids: CASSQGGFGAFF.

V and J are TRBV12-3 or TRBV12-4 and TRBJ1-5; the D call of TRBD1 rests on TCRdb alone, since no DNA is present to check it. CDR3 size: 14 residues. The CDR3 region is CASSSRDNNQPQHF.

The CDR3 is CASSQGLAGAYEQYF. The V call is TRBV4-2, the J call TRBJ2-7; the D gene TCRdb calls, TRBD2, cannot be checked with no DNA. The CDR3 loop spans 15 amino acids. Germline assignment: CDR1 LGHNA and CDR2 YNFKEQ.

This sequence joins TRBV7-2 and TRBJ2-1; as DNA is missing, the TRBD2 call by TCRdb cannot be tested. The germline V gene has CDR1 SGHTA and CDR2 FQGNSA. The CDR3 totals 15 residues. CDR3 sequence reads: CASSSLGLAGGGQFF.

The chain is built from TRBV6-4 and TRBJ1-1; TCRdb indicates TRBD1, and absent DNA this call remains unverified. The germline V gene encodes CDR1 MRHNA and CDR2 SNTAGT. The CDR3 totals 13 residues. CDR3 sequence reads: CASRARVNTEAFF.

This chain joins TRBV5-1 and TRBJ1-1. Germline V gene data show CDR1 as SGHRS and CDR2 as YFSETQ. The CDR3 sequence is 13 residues long. The CDR3 region is CVSSFTQNTEAFF.

The rearrangement joins TRBV25-1 to TRBJ2-7. The CDR3 has 13 amino acids. Germline V gene data show CDR1 as MGHDK and CDR2 as SYGVNS. This chain's CDR3 is CASSESLIYEQYF.

The V call is TRBV19, the J call TRBJ1-2; TCRdb selects TRBD1, and the lack of DNA leaves this call unchecked. CDR1 is LNHDA, CDR2 SQIVND, per germline (reference sequence). The length of the CDR3 is 15 residues. The CDR3 loop is CASSRQARSWYGYTF.

This rearrangement joins TRBV9 to TRBJ2-7; the D call of TRBD1 rests on TCRdb alone, since no DNA is present to check it. The CDR3 contains 17 residues. Per germline, CDR1 SGDLS and CDR2 YYNGEE. The CDR3 region is CASSSSWGTGSMYEQYF. The variable domain in full, completed from reference TRBV9 and TRBJ2-7, reads DSGVTQTPKHLITATGQRVTLRCSPRSGDLSVYWYQQSLDQGLQFLIQYYNGEERAKGNILERFSAQQFPDLHSELNLSSLELGDSALYFCASSSSWGTGSMYEQYFGPGTRLTVT.

The V call is TRBV28, the J call TRBJ2-5. The CDR3 is made up of 14 amino acids. Germline CDR1 MDHEN, CDR2 SYDVKM. The CDR3 is CASSLGSLQETQYF.

This chain uses TRBV7-2 with TRBJ1-5. This CDR3 has 15 amino acids. From germline, CDR1 is SGHTA and CDR2 FQGNSA. This CDR3 reads CASSPRIESNQPQHF.

This sequence joins TRBV12-3 or TRBV12-4 and TRBJ2-3; checking the TCRdb D call of TRBD1 is not possible without DNA. The length of the CDR3 is 12 residues. This chain's CDR3 is CASSLGPGALDF.

This rearrangement joins TRBV20-1 to TRBJ2-4; the D call from TCRdb, TRBD2, cannot be confirmed without DNA. Germline values: CDR1 DFQATT, CDR2 SNEGSKA (reference sequence). CDR3 length: 15 amino acids. CDR3 amino acids: CSASALAGLKNIQYF.

The chain uses TRBV15 and TRBJ1-5; TCRdb picks TRBD1, but there is no DNA to check that call. Germline lookup yields CDR1 LNHNV and CDR2 YYDKDF (reference sequence). The length of the CDR3 is 16 residues. CDR3 region: CATSRGTDFSNQPQHF.